This T cell receptor beta chain was captured in a study of T cell responses to AZD1222 COVID-19 vaccine. V dropped 5 bases and J dropped 7 bases, with 12 bases sitting between them. The CDR3 sequence is 13 residues long. The germline gives CDR1 MNHEY, CDR2 SVGAGI. Study-wide results and caveats: Spike-specific TCR breadth and depth grew following two AZD1222 doses.

Clones were read by immunoSEQ multiplex PCR, and TCRdb kept only the in-frame ones, dropping some. The sample carries tens of thousands of clones, just over 85% recorded once. With regard to this clone: Its antigen remains unidentified.

V is TRBV6-5 and J is TRBJ1-5; the D gene is possibly TRBD1 (5 bases). This material consisted of peripheral blood, taken 28 days after the second AZD1222 dose. This sequence originates from an adult who received the AZD1222 COVID-19 vaccine. CDR3 sequence: CASSRDGGQPQHF. CDR3 coding DNA: TGTGCCAGCAGTCGGGACGGCGGCCAGCCCCAGCATTTT.